This passage covers 24 T cell receptor beta chains from one sample sequenced in a study of OX40 agonist ivuxolimab in advanced cancers. Method: immunoSEQ multiplex PCR; TCRdb's copy keeps in-frame clones and lacks some. Of around 70,000 clones in the sample, roughly four fifths were seen once. Sequencing used CD4+ or CD8+ T cells sorted from blood, obtained in a trial of the OX40 agonist ivuxolimab. The source is an adult with an advanced solid tumor such as melanoma, head and neck, liver or kidney cancer.

The genes are TRBV5-1 and TRBJ1-5; D perhaps matches TRBD1 (6 bases). The CDR3 totals 15 residues. V was clipped by 3 bases and J by 6 bases, with 16 bases between them. Looked up from germline, CDR1 is SGHRS and CDR2 is YFSETQ. The CDR3 nucleotides are TGCGCCAGCAGCTCGGCCACCCGAGGGGGTCAGCCCCAGCATTTT. Its translation is CASSSATRGGQPQHF.

This chain uses TRBV10-3 with TRBJ1-1; D gene unclear. The CDR3 contains 11 residues. Deletions cut 3 bases from V and 11 bases from J, with 10 bases between. CDR1 and CDR2 from the germline V gene are ENHRY and SYGVKD. This CDR3 reads CAISDLALAFF. CDR3 nucleotide sequence: TGTGCCATCAGTGACCTGGCGTTGGCTTTCTTT.

This chain connects TRBV7-2 to TRBJ2-3; 10 positions match TRBD1. The CDR3 covers 16 residues. Trimming removed 5 bases from V and 3 bases from J; junction bases left unmatched: 8. In germline, CDR1 is SGHTA, CDR2 FQGNSA. CDR3 bases: TGTGCCAGCAGCCCACCCCGGACAGGGGGGACAGATACGCAGTATTTT. Encoded protein: CASSPPRTGGTDTQYF. The variable domain in full, with the rest retrieved from reference TRBV7-2 and TRBJ2-3, is GAGVSQSPSNKVTEKGKDVELRCDPISGHTALYWYRQSLGQGLEFLIYFQGNSAPDKSGLPSDRFSAERTGGSVSTLTIQRTQQEDSAVYLCASSPPRTGGTDTQYFGPGTRLTVL.

The chain couples TRBV19 to TRBJ1-2; TRBD1 is a possible D gene (6 bases). The germline CDR1 and CDR2 sequences are LNHDA and SQIVND (reference sequence). The CDR3 contains 14 residues. Trimming took off 5 bases at V and 2 bases at J, with 12 bases between the two ends. Written as DNA, the CDR3 is TGTGCCAGTAGTTCAGGGACATCCAACTATGGCTACACCTTC. Translated: CASSSGTSNYGYTF. The full variable domain, rest sourced from reference TRBV19 and TRBJ1-2, is DGGITQSPKYLFRKEGQNVTLSCEQNLNHDAMYWYRQDPGQGLRLIYYSQIVNDFQKGDIAEGYSVSREKKESFPLTVTSAQKNPTAFYLCASSSGTSNYGYTFGSGTRLTVV.

V usage is TRBV14 and J usage is TRBJ1-1, with D possibly matching TRBD1 (5 bases). The germline V gene has CDR1 SGHDN and CDR2 FVKESK. The CDR3 runs 14 residues. V was clipped by 3 bases and J by 5 bases, with 13 bases between them. The DNA of the CDR3 is TGTGCCAGCAGCCAGCAGGGTCGAGTGACTGAAGCTTTCTTT. It translates to CASSQQGRVTEAFF.

The chain carries TRBV10-3 and TRBJ1-1; D not certain. CDR3 size: 12 residues. The V and J ends lost 4 bases and 0 bases respectively, with 3 bases between them. Germline-derived CDR1 and CDR2 are ENHRY and SYGVKD. CDR3 loop: CAISALNTEAFF. The CDR3 DNA reads TGTGCCATCAGTGCCTTGAACACTGAAGCTTTCTTT.

This clone was seen only a few times. This sequence joins TRBV2 and TRBJ2-7; the match to TRBD2 covers 9 bases. The V and J ends lost 1 base and 0 bases, in that order; junction bases with no gene match: 10. Germline V CDR1 and CDR2: SNHLY, FYNNEI. This CDR3 spans 18 amino acids. CDR3 coding DNA: TGTGCCAGCAGTGAAGGGACTAGCGCAGGGGGGAGCTCCTACGAGCAGTACTTC. Translating gives CASSEGTSAGGSSYEQYF.

V and J are TRBV27 and TRBJ2-7; D remains ambiguous. This CDR3 contains 14 residues. The V gene lost 2 bases and the J gene lost 0 bases, with 8 bases spanning the gap. Germline V gene lookup returns CDR1 MNHEY and CDR2 SMNVEV (reference sequence). This CDR3 is CASSLTRNSYEQYF. Here the CDR3 DNA reads TGTGCCAGCAGTTTAACCAGGAACTCCTACGAGCAGTACTTC.

The rearrangement uses TRBV6-5 and TRBJ2-7, with 8 nucleotides matching TRBD2. V gave up 5 bases and J gave up 3 bases; unmatched junction bases: 9. The germline gives CDR1 MNHEY, CDR2 SVGAGI. The CDR3 sequence is 15 residues long. For the CDR3, the DNA is TGTGCCAGCAGTGTAGGGACTAGTTCAATCTACGAGCAGTACTTC. It codes for CASSVGTSSIYEQYF.

The V gene is TRBV19, the J gene TRBJ1-2; tentatively, D is TRBD1 (5 bases). The V end lost 5 bases, the J end lost 2 bases, and 12 bases lay between the germline ends. The germline CDR1 and CDR2 sequences are LNHDA and SQIVND (reference sequence). This CDR3 contains 14 residues. The CDR3 nucleotides are TGTGCCAGTAGTGCAAGACAGAGCAACTATGGCTACACCTTC. Translating it yields CASSARQSNYGYTF.

The chain uses TRBV27 and TRBJ1-2, with D possibly TRBD1 on 5 matching bases. This CDR3 has 13 residues. Trimming removed 3 bases at V and 4 bases at J, with 9 bases between. Germline CDR1 is MNHEY and CDR2 is SMNVEV (reference sequence). The CDR3 coding sequence is TGTGCCAGCAGTTTCCTAGACAGCTATGGCTACACCTTC. It is translated as CASSFLDSYGYTF.

The chain joins TRBV7-4 to TRBJ2-7; no definite D call. The germline V gene has CDR1 SGHVT and CDR2 SQSDAQ. Between the trimmed V and J ends, which lost 11 bases and 6 bases, there was a span of 14 bases. The CDR3 spans 11 residues. CDR3 in amino acids: CAGSCSPEQYF. CDR3 nucleotide sequence: TGTGCCGGATCCTGTTCGCCCGAGCAGTACTTC.

The chain uses TRBV29-1 and TRBJ2-7; D tentatively fits TRBD1 or TRBD2 (5 bases each). V lost 2 bases and J lost 4, with 9 bases in between. The CDR3 consists of 12 residues. CDR1 is SQVTM, CDR2 ANQGSEA, per germline. CDR3 residues: CSVERGPYEQYF. As DNA, the CDR3 is TGCAGCGTTGAACGGGGACCTTACGAGCAGTACTTC.

The chain joins TRBV27 to TRBJ1-1, with TRBD1 matching 7 bases. Per germline, CDR1 MNHEY and CDR2 SMNVEV (reference sequence). The length of the CDR3 is 15 residues. The trim removed 4 bases at V and 5 bases at J, leaving 10 bases unmatched. CDR3 loop: CASSSPTGRGTEAFF. CDR3 sequence (DNA): TGTGCCAGCAGTTCCCCGACAGGGAGGGGAACTGAAGCTTTCTTT.

This clone was recorded a few times. The genes are TRBV6-5 and TRBJ1-2; D not resolved. The V and J ends lost 5 bases and 4 bases respectively, with 14 bases between them. The CDR3 extends over 14 amino acids. CDR1 and CDR2 from the germline V gene are MNHEY and SVGAGI. CDR3 DNA sequence: TGTGCCAGCAGTGGGCGGGGAGGAGGCTATGGCTACACCTTC. As protein: CASSGRGGGYGYTF.

V and J are TRBV10-3 and TRBJ1-1; TRBD1 might be the D (5 bases). The ends were cut back, 3 bases at V and 8 bases at J, with 25 bases in the middle. From germline, CDR1 is ENHRY and CDR2 SYGVKD. CDR3 length equals 17 residues. The CDR3 sequence is CAISETSGLGYSLEAFF. The DNA of the CDR3 is TGTGCCATCAGTGAAACATCAGGGTTAGGGTATTCTCTAGAAGCTTTCTTT.

The rearrangement joins TRBV12-5 to TRBJ1-5; D ambiguous. This CDR3 comprises 12 residues. Per the germline V gene, CDR1 is LGHNT and CDR2 is FRNRAP. Trimming left V 5 bases short and J 4 bases short, with 6 bases between. In DNA form, the CDR3 reads TGTGCTAGTGGTCCTCGAAATCAGCCCCAGCATTTT. Translating gives CASGPRNQPQHF.

The chain combines TRBV19 with TRBJ1-1; D uncertain. The germline gives CDR1 LNHDA, CDR2 SQIVND (reference sequence). With 2 bases removed from V and 8 bases from J, the gap between germline ends came to 6 bases. This CDR3 has 11 amino acids. In DNA, the CDR3 is TGTGCCAGTAGTATAAGCAGAGAAGCTTTCTTT. Its protein is CASSISREAFF.

The chain is built from TRBV7-9 and TRBJ2-2; 7 bases are a match to TRBD2. The CDR3 sequence is 19 residues long. The ends lost 5 bases at V and 1 base at J; junction bases unmatched: 16. CDR1 and CDR2 (germline): SEHNR, FQNEAQ (reference sequence). The CDR3 DNA reads as TGTGCCAGCAGCCGATACCTGATTCCGGGAGGCAAGAACACCGGGGAGCTGTTTTTT. Its translation is CASSRYLIPGGKNTGELFF.

The rearrangement uses TRBV7-6 and TRBJ2-3; 15 bases are shared with TRBD2. In germline, CDR1 is SGHVS, CDR2 FNYEAQ. CDR3 length: 16 residues. The V and J ends lost 5 bases and 6 bases, in that order; junction bases with no gene match: 6. The CDR3 region has the DNA TGTGCCAGCAGCACCCGGACTAGCGGGAGGGCCGATACGCAGTATTTT. Protein sequence: CASSTRTSGRADTQYF.

V usage is TRBV6-4 and J usage is TRBJ2-2, with no clear D. Germline-derived CDR1 and CDR2 are MRHNA and SNTAGT. V dropped 5 bases and J dropped 5 bases, with 15 bases sitting between them. The CDR3 consists of 15 residues. CDR3 nucleotides: TGTGCCAGCAGTCCACTAACTCACGGAACCGGGGAGCTGTTTTTT. Residues: CASSPLTHGTGELFF.

The chain has TRBV4-2 and TRBJ1-2; no clear D gene. Looked up from germline, CDR1 is LGHNA and CDR2 is YNFKEQ. CDR3 length: 17 amino acids. V was shortened by 0 bases and J by 2 bases, with 16 bases between the two germline ends. CDR3 sequence reads: CASSQENWGLGNYGYTF. The CDR3 nucleotides are TGTGCCAGCAGCCAAGAGAATTGGGGTTTAGGCAACTATGGCTACACCTTC.

The V and J genes are TRBV5-1 and TRBJ2-1; 7 bases agree with TRBD2. J lost 4 bases, V lost 4 bases, and 17 bases had no gene match. Germline V gene sequence: CDR1 SGHRS, CDR2 YFSETQ. The CDR3 loop spans 18 amino acids. CDR3 bases: TGCGCCAGCAGCCAGGCTTTCGGGAGGCGAAATTCATACAATGAGCAGTTCTTC. It translates to CASSQAFGRRNSYNEQFF.

This clone occurred once. This chain joins TRBV18 and TRBJ2-3, with 10 bases aligning to TRBD2. The CDR3 runs to 15 residues. The V segment lost 2 bases and the J segment 3 bases; nucleotides outside the gene matches: 2. Per the germline V gene, CDR1 is KGHSH and CDR2 is LQKENI. The CDR3 region has the DNA TGTGCCAGCTCACCATTACTAGCGGGAACAGATACGCAGTATTTT. It specifies CASSPLLAGTDTQYF. Variable domain in full (rest from reference TRBV18 and TRBJ2-3): NAGVMQNPRHLVRRRGQEARLRCSPMKGHSHVYWYRQLPEEGLKFMVYLQKENIIDESGMPKERFSAEFPKEGPSILRIQQVVRGDSAAYFCASSPLLAGTDTQYFGPGTRLTVL.